The rows below give T cell receptor beta chains drawn from one sample of a study of blood T cell repertoires in COVID-19. Profiled with immunoSEQ multiplex PCR; TCRdb holds only in-frame clones, not every one. Of a few hundred thousand clones listed, approximately 83% were seen once; the top ten hold 4% to 5%. The sample taken for sequencing was PBMCs or T cells enriched from blood (not recorded which). These receptors were obtained from a woman aged 40 to 55 with acute COVID-19. The CDR3 runs from the conserved cysteine through the conserved F or W. Each record gives: J gene, clone size, D gene, V gene, CDR3 protein, CDR3 DNA. The D gene is left open where the match is weak. Some rows have no size entry. The others give once, few or many, or a class for an expanded clone.

J gene: TRBJ1-1
clone size: NA
D gene: TRBD1
V gene: TRBV23-1
CDR3 protein: CASSPQGQMNTEAFF
CDR3 DNA: TGCGCCAGCAGTCCCCAGGGACAGATGAACACTGAAGCTTTCTTT

J gene: TRBJ2-1
clone size: NA
D gene: TRBD2
V gene: TRBV10-3
CDR3 protein: CAIKGGASGPSYNEQFF
CDR3 DNA: TGTGCCATCAAGGGCGGAGCTAGCGGGCCTTCCTACAATGAGCAGTTCTTC

J gene: TRBJ2-1
clone size: NA
D gene: TRBD2
V gene: TRBV4-2
CDR3 protein: CASSQDLAGGYNEQFF
CDR3 DNA: TGTGCCAGCAGCCAGGACCTAGCGGGGGGCTACAATGAGCAGTTCTTC

J gene: TRBJ1-2
clone size: NA
D gene: NA
V gene: TRBV6-5
CDR3 protein: CASSPSELRMGYTF
CDR3 DNA: TGTGCCAGCAGTCCATCAGAACTAAGAATGGGCTACACCTTC

J gene: TRBJ1-3
clone size: once
D gene: TRBD1
V gene: TRBV3-1/TRBV3-2
CDR3 protein: CASSLATGVAGNTIYF
CDR3 DNA: TGTGCCAGCAGCCTCGCGACAGGGGTTGCTGGAAACACCATATATTTT

J gene: TRBJ2-2
clone size: NA
D gene: NA
V gene: TRBV9
CDR3 protein: CASSAAGSNTGELFF
CDR3 DNA: TGTGCCAGCAGCGCCGCAGGTTCGAACACCGGGGAGCTGTTTTTT

J gene: TRBJ2-3
clone size: NA
D gene: TRBD2
V gene: TRBV19
CDR3 protein: CASSTWTSGSTDTQYF
CDR3 DNA: TGTGCCAGTAGTACGTGGACTAGCGGAAGCACAGATACGCAGTATTTT

J gene: TRBJ1-1
clone size: NA
D gene: NA
V gene: TRBV5-1
CDR3 protein: CASSLAGQSTEAFF
CDR3 DNA: TGCGCCAGCAGCTTGGCCGGACAGAGCACTGAAGCTTTCTTT

J gene: TRBJ2-3
clone size: NA
D gene: TRBD1
V gene: TRBV2
CDR3 protein: CASSGPGQLTDTQYF
CDR3 DNA: TGTGCCAGCAGTGGACCGGGACAGCTCACAGATACGCAGTATTTT

J gene: TRBJ2-7
clone size: many
D gene: NA
V gene: TRBV9
CDR3 protein: CASSQWMTGPSYEQYF
CDR3 DNA: TGTGCCAGCAGCCAGTGGATGACAGGTCCCTCCTACGAGCAGTACTTC

J gene: TRBJ1-2
clone size: NA
D gene: TRBD1
V gene: TRBV7-2
CDR3 protein: CASSVTATGVKLNYGYTF
CDR3 DNA: TGTGCCAGCAGCGTAACGGCCACAGGGGTCAAATTAAACTATGGCTACACCTTC

J gene: TRBJ1-4
clone size: NA
D gene: NA
V gene: TRBV11-1
CDR3 protein: CASSPTPGGKLFF
CDR3 DNA: TGTGCCAGCAGCCCCACCCCGGGAGGAAAACTGTTTTTT

J gene: TRBJ2-6
clone size: NA
D gene: NA
V gene: TRBV9
CDR3 protein: CASSVAGSPSGANVLTF
CDR3 DNA: TGTGCCAGCAGCGTAGCAGGCAGCCCCTCTGGGGCCAACGTCCTGACTTTC

J gene: TRBJ1-2
clone size: NA
D gene: TRBD1
V gene: TRBV7-2
CDR3 protein: CASSLNKDRGSVGYTF
CDR3 DNA: TGTGCCAGCAGCTTAAACAAAGACAGGGGCTCGGTTGGCTACACCTTC

J gene: TRBJ2-2
clone size: once
D gene: TRBD2
V gene: TRBV7-2
CDR3 protein: CASSLARRLAGGSNTGELFF
CDR3 DNA: TGTGCCAGCAGCTTAGCTAGGAGACTAGCGGGAGGCTCGAACACCGGGGAGCTGTTTTTT

J gene: TRBJ1-5
clone size: NA
D gene: NA
V gene: TRBV19
CDR3 protein: CASSIALDQPQHF
CDR3 DNA: TGTGCCAGTAGTATCGCTCTAGATCAGCCCCAGCATTTT

J gene: TRBJ2-3
clone size: NA
D gene: NA
V gene: TRBV19
CDR3 protein: CASSIGKGLDTQYF
CDR3 DNA: TGTGCCAGTAGTATTGGAAAGGGGCTAGATACGCAGTATTTT

J gene: TRBJ1-5
clone size: NA
D gene: TRBD1
V gene: TRBV7-9
CDR3 protein: CASSLTGGYNQPQHF
CDR3 DNA: TGTGCCAGCAGCTTGACAGGGGGCTACAATCAGCCCCAGCATTTT

J gene: TRBJ1-4
clone size: NA
D gene: TRBD1
V gene: TRBV2
CDR3 protein: CASRQGQGNEKLFF
CDR3 DNA: TGTGCCAGCAGGCAAGGACAGGGCAATGAAAAACTGTTTTTT

J gene: TRBJ1-5
clone size: NA
D gene: NA
V gene: TRBV27
CDR3 protein: CASSPGARSNQPQHF
CDR3 DNA: TGTGCCAGCAGCCCAGGTGCAAGGAGCAATCAGCCCCAGCATTTT

J gene: TRBJ2-1
clone size: NA
D gene: NA
V gene: TRBV9
CDR3 protein: CASSARAGHRSYNEQFF
CDR3 DNA: TGTGCCAGCAGCGCGAGGGCGGGCCACCGCTCCTACAATGAGCAGTTCTTC

J gene: TRBJ2-5
clone size: NA
D gene: NA
V gene: TRBV5-1
CDR3 protein: CASSRSSGQETQYF
CDR3 DNA: TGCGCCAGCAGCCGTAGTAGCGGCCAAGAGACCCAGTACTTC

J gene: TRBJ2-1
clone size: once
D gene: NA
V gene: TRBV20-1
CDR3 protein: CSASSADNEQFF
CDR3 DNA: TGCAGTGCTAGTTCTGCGGACAATGAGCAGTTCTTC

J gene: TRBJ1-2
clone size: NA
D gene: TRBD1
V gene: TRBV19
CDR3 protein: CASSFGTGPNYGYTF
CDR3 DNA: TGTGCCAGTAGTTTCGGGACAGGGCCTAACTATGGCTACACCTTC

J gene: TRBJ1-5
clone size: NA
D gene: NA
V gene: TRBV7-9
CDR3 protein: CASSLDGRTQPQHF
CDR3 DNA: TGTGCCAGCAGCTTAGATGGACGGACACAGCCCCAGCATTTT

J gene: TRBJ1-1
clone size: few
D gene: NA
V gene: TRBV6-5
CDR3 protein: CASSYGRGRDTEAFF
CDR3 DNA: TGTGCCAGCAGTTACGGAAGGGGGAGAGACACTGAAGCTTTCTTT

J gene: TRBJ1-1
clone size: NA
D gene: TRBD1
V gene: TRBV5-6
CDR3 protein: CASSSGTGYTEAFF
CDR3 DNA: TGTGCCAGCAGCTCCGGGACAGGGTACACTGAAGCTTTCTTT

J gene: TRBJ2-1
clone size: NA
D gene: NA
V gene: TRBV6-5
CDR3 protein: CAARREHEQFF
CDR3 DNA: TGTGCCGCGAGACGGGAACATGAGCAGTTCTTC

J gene: TRBJ1-5
clone size: NA
D gene: TRBD1
V gene: TRBV6-6
CDR3 protein: CASSPGTDNQPQHF
CDR3 DNA: TGTGCCAGCAGTCCCGGGACAGACAATCAGCCCCAGCATTTT

J gene: TRBJ2-5
clone size: NA
D gene: NA
V gene: TRBV9
CDR3 protein: CASSALGQGLGTETQYF
CDR3 DNA: TGTGCCAGCAGCGCCCTGGGGCAGGGTCTCGGTACAGAGACCCAGTACTTC

J gene: TRBJ2-7
clone size: NA
D gene: NA
V gene: TRBV5-4
CDR3 protein: CASSLSGAYYEQYF
CDR3 DNA: TGTGCCAGCAGCTTGTCAGGGGCTTACTACGAGCAGTACTTC

J gene: TRBJ1-1
clone size: NA
D gene: TRBD1
V gene: TRBV3-1/TRBV3-2
CDR3 protein: CASSWGQPTEAFF
CDR3 DNA: TGTGCCAGCAGCTGGGGACAGCCGACTGAAGCTTTCTTT

J gene: TRBJ2-5
clone size: NA
D gene: TRBD2
V gene: TRBV18
CDR3 protein: CASSHGLAKETQYF
CDR3 DNA: TGTGCCAGCTCACACGGACTAGCGAAAGAGACCCAGTACTTC

J gene: TRBJ1-2
clone size: NA
D gene: NA
V gene: TRBV10-2
CDR3 protein: CASSESRQTYGYTF
CDR3 DNA: TGCGCCAGCAGTGAGTCGCGACAGACTTATGGCTACACCTTC

J gene: TRBJ2-3
clone size: NA
D gene: NA
V gene: TRBV7-8
CDR3 protein: CASSLVAGTGDTQYF
CDR3 DNA: TGTGCCAGCAGCTTAGTCGCGGGGACGGGGGATACGCAGTATTTT

J gene: TRBJ2-1
clone size: NA
D gene: NA
V gene: TRBV7-2
CDR3 protein: CASSLGYGRSYNEQFF
CDR3 DNA: TGTGCCAGCAGCTTAGGGTATGGGAGGTCCTACAATGAGCAGTTCTTC

J gene: TRBJ2-7
clone size: NA
D gene: NA
V gene: TRBV18
CDR3 protein: CASSPWGEEQYF
CDR3 DNA: TGTGCCAGCTCACCTTGGGGCGAGGAGCAGTACTTC

J gene: TRBJ2-7
clone size: NA
D gene: TRBD2
V gene: TRBV7-8
CDR3 protein: CASSRRGGSYEQYF
CDR3 DNA: TGTGCCAGCAGCCGGCGGGGGGGGTCCTACGAGCAGTACTTC

J gene: TRBJ2-5
clone size: NA
D gene: TRBD2
V gene: TRBV3-1/TRBV3-2
CDR3 protein: CATSGLAGVETQYF
CDR3 DNA: TGTGCCACCAGTGGACTAGCGGGGGTAGAGACCCAGTACTTC

J gene: TRBJ1-6
clone size: NA
D gene: TRBD1
V gene: TRBV25-1
CDR3 protein: CASSDTGGSYSPLHF
CDR3 DNA: TGTGCCAGCAGTGATACAGGGGGCTCATATTCACCCCTCCACTTT

J gene: TRBJ2-3
clone size: NA
D gene: TRBD1
V gene: TRBV19
CDR3 protein: CASSILLQGALLTDTQYF
CDR3 DNA: TGTGCCAGTAGTATACTCCTACAGGGGGCCCTCCTCACAGATACGCAGTATTTT

J gene: TRBJ2-3
clone size: once
D gene: TRBD2
V gene: TRBV7-8
CDR3 protein: CASNPSGRTDTQYF
CDR3 DNA: TGTGCCAGCAACCCTAGCGGGAGGACAGATACGCAGTATTTT

J gene: TRBJ2-7
clone size: once
D gene: TRBD1
V gene: TRBV7-2
CDR3 protein: CASSLAGGQGVPFAYEQYF
CDR3 DNA: TGTGCCAGCAGCTTAGCAGGCGGACAGGGGGTCCCATTCGCCTACGAGCAGTACTTC

J gene: TRBJ1-2
clone size: NA
D gene: NA
V gene: TRBV11-2
CDR3 protein: CASSLDRADGYTF
CDR3 DNA: TGTGCCAGCAGCTTAGACAGGGCCGATGGCTACACCTTC

J gene: TRBJ1-6
clone size: once
D gene: TRBD1
V gene: TRBV20-1
CDR3 protein: CSASRQQGGNSPLHF
CDR3 DNA: TGCAGTGCTAGTCGTCAGCAGGGGGGTAATTCACCCCTCCACTTT

J gene: TRBJ2-1
clone size: NA
D gene: NA
V gene: TRBV7-3
CDR3 protein: CASSMDNYNEQFF
CDR3 DNA: TGTGCCAGCAGCATGGACAACTACAATGAGCAGTTCTTC

J gene: TRBJ1-3
clone size: NA
D gene: NA
V gene: TRBV5-1
CDR3 protein: CASSLTGRDSGNTIYF
CDR3 DNA: TGCGCCAGCAGCTTAACAGGGAGGGACTCTGGAAACACCATATATTTT

J gene: TRBJ2-1
clone size: NA
D gene: TRBD2
V gene: TRBV4-1
CDR3 protein: CASSPHIAGTSGGGGQFF
CDR3 DNA: TGCGCCAGCAGCCCACACATAGCCGGGACTAGCGGTGGTGGGGGGCAGTTCTTC

J gene: TRBJ1-2
clone size: once
D gene: TRBD1
V gene: TRBV7-9
CDR3 protein: CASSLVRDSFINYGYTF
CDR3 DNA: TGTGCCAGCAGCTTAGTTAGGGACAGCTTTATAAACTATGGCTACACCTTC

J gene: TRBJ2-1
clone size: NA
D gene: TRBD1
V gene: TRBV19
CDR3 protein: CATRGSGNEQFF
CDR3 DNA: TGTGCCACCAGGGGGAGTGGCAATGAGCAGTTCTTC

J gene: TRBJ1-3
clone size: NA
D gene: NA
V gene: TRBV7-9
CDR3 protein: CASSELNSGNTIYF
CDR3 DNA: TGTGCCAGCAGCGAGTTGAACTCTGGAAACACCATATATTTT

J gene: TRBJ2-1
clone size: NA
D gene: TRBD1
V gene: TRBV7-2
CDR3 protein: CASSLDRGSYNEQFF
CDR3 DNA: TGTGCCAGCAGCTTAGACAGGGGTTCCTACAATGAGCAGTTCTTC